These 23 T cell receptor beta chains were all obtained from the same sample, sequenced in a study of long-term antiretroviral therapy in people with HIV. Version v3.0 of the immunoSEQ assay ran at survey level. Profiled with immunoSEQ multiplex PCR; TCRdb holds only in-frame clones, not every one. Seen here are 25,000 to 30,000 clones, 80% to 90% observed once, and the top ten hold around 8.2%. The specimen was unsorted PBMCs, collected 3 years after starting antiretroviral therapy. Receptors were obtained from a man between 35 and 55 years old with HIV.

The chain joins TRBV11-3 to TRBJ2-1, with D hard to call. Germline V lookup: CDR1 SGHNT, CDR2 YENEEA. The CDR3 has 13 amino acids. The V and J ends lost 4 bases and 7 bases respectively, with 11 bases between them. The CDR3 sequence is CASSSDPRNEQFF. The CDR3 DNA reads as TGTGCCAGCAGCTCTGACCCGAGGAATGAGCAGTTCTTC.

This chain connects TRBV6-5 to TRBJ2-5; D assignment may be TRBD1 or TRBD2 (5 bases each). From germline, CDR1 is MNHEY and CDR2 SVGAGI. The CDR3 covers 13 residues. The V and J ends lost 11 bases and 2 bases respectively, with 15 bases between them. Here the CDR3 reads CASRVREQETQYF. The CDR3 DNA is TGTGCCTCGAGGGTCAGGGAACAAGAGACCCAGTACTTC.

This CDR3 reads CASSLLGTGSTGELFF. In DNA form, the CDR3 reads TGTGCCAGCAGTTTGTTAGGGACAGGGTCCACCGGGGAGCTGTTTTTT. The chain links TRBV27 to TRBJ2-2, with TRBD1 matching over 9 bases. The CDR3 loop spans 16 amino acids. From germline, CDR1 is MNHEY and CDR2 SMNVEV (reference sequence). V lost 3 bases to trimming and J lost 4 bases; unmatched junction nucleotides: 6.

The CDR3 coding sequence is TGTGCCAGCAGCTTGGGAGAGTCCTACGAGCAGTACTTC. Translation gives CASSLGESYEQYF. The gene calls are TRBV7-2 and TRBJ2-7; D possibly corresponds to TRBD2 (5 bases). CDR1 and CDR2 (germline): SGHTA, FQGNSA. V lost 3 bases, J lost 1 base, and 7 bases lay in between. The CDR3 extends over 13 amino acids.

The CDR3 region is CASSKINEQFF. The CDR3 bases are TGTGCCAGCAGCAAGATAAATGAGCAGTTCTTC. This chain links TRBV21-1 with TRBJ2-1. TRBV21-1 is a recognized pseudogene. The CDR3 length is 11 residues.

The V gene is TRBV27, the J gene TRBJ2-1; 7 positions agree with TRBD2. With 3 bases clipped from V and 0 bases from J, the junction kept 2 bases outside the gene matches. There are 15 residues in the CDR3. Germline values: CDR1 MNHEY, CDR2 SMNVEV (reference sequence). The CDR3 nucleotides read TGTGCCAGCAGTTTCGGGGGGAGCTCCTACAATGAGCAGTTCTTC. Its protein product is CASSFGGSSYNEQFF.

A remark on this clone: The junction does not match germline at one end; this may be a read error. The gene calls are TRBV5-8 and TRBJ1-4, with D maybe TRBD1 (5 bases). The CDR3 extends over 11 amino acids. Germline CDR1 SGHTS, CDR2 YDEGEE. CDR3 nucleotides: TGTGCCAGCAGCCATCTCCCAGGGAGGACTTTT. It is translated as CASSHLPGRTF.

This clone was recorded a few times. The chain combines TRBV28 with TRBJ1-5; D is unclear. Between the trimmed V and J ends, which lost 6 bases and 3 bases, there was a span of 9 bases. CDR1 and CDR2 from the germline V gene are MDHEN and SYDVKM. The CDR3 has 13 residues. The CDR3 spells CASSPEYNQPQHF. The CDR3, as DNA: TGTGCCAGCAGCCCAGAATACAATCAGCCCCAGCATTTT.

The chain is built from TRBV6-4 and TRBJ1-2, with a possible D match to TRBD1 (5 bases). Germline V lookup: CDR1 MRHNA, CDR2 SNTAGT. CDR3 length equals 13 residues. The V end was cut by 6 bases, the J end by 7 bases, with 15 bases between. The CDR3 loop is CASSVGGAGGYTF. In DNA form, the CDR3 reads TGTGCCAGCAGCGTCGGCGGGGCGGGTGGCTACACCTTC.

The chain links TRBV9 to TRBJ2-1; 8 positions agree with TRBD2. The CDR3 has 14 amino acids. CDR1 is SGDLS, CDR2 YYNGEE, per germline. V was pared by 0 bases and J by 9 bases, with 5 bases of the junction left unmatched. The CDR3 region is CASSVDGLAGEQFF. In nucleotides, the CDR3 is TGTGCCAGCAGCGTAGACGGGCTAGCGGGTGAGCAGTTCTTC.

The chain joins TRBV6-5 to TRBJ1-5; TRBD1 might be the D (5 bases). CDR1 is MNHEY, CDR2 SVGAGI, per germline. There are 14 residues in the CDR3. V lost 6 bases to trimming and J lost 3 bases, with 12 bases between them. CDR3 in amino acids: CASSPGGNNQPQHF. The CDR3 DNA follows: TGTGCCAGCAGCCCCGGGGGTAACAATCAGCCCCAGCATTTT.

This clone was recorded only once. The rearrangement uses TRBV18 and TRBJ2-5, with D maybe TRBD2 (6 bases). There are 13 residues in the CDR3. V lost 5 bases to trimming and J lost 7 bases, with 14 bases between them. Looked up from germline, CDR1 is KGHSH and CDR2 is LQKENI. CDR3 amino acids: CASSSGGFGTQYF. The CDR3 DNA sequence: TGTGCCAGCTCATCTGGGGGGTTCGGGACCCAGTACTTC.

V usage is TRBV5-1 and J usage is TRBJ2-5; TRBD1 is a possible D gene (5 bases). The CDR3 extends over 14 amino acids. Germline CDR1 is SGHRS and CDR2 is YFSETQ. With 0 bases removed from V and 5 bases from J, the gap between germline ends came to 11 bases. The CDR3 DNA reads TGCGCCAGCAGCTTGGAGGCAGGGTGGGAGACCCAGTACTTC. It encodes CASSLEAGWETQYF.

The rearrangement links TRBV27 to TRBJ2-7; 12 bases are shared with TRBD2. CDR1 is MNHEY, CDR2 SMNVEV, per germline (reference sequence). CDR3 length: 15 residues. After removal of 5 bases from V and 6 bases from J, the junction contained 8 bases not matched to a gene. The CDR3 region is CASSVLTSGSSEQYF. The CDR3 nucleotides read TGTGCCAGCAGTGTGTTGACTAGCGGGAGCTCCGAGCAGTACTTC.

The chain carries TRBV7-2 and TRBJ1-4; TRBD1 matches at 8 bases. V dropped 5 bases and J dropped 2; count of bases not matched to a gene: 1. The CDR3 contains 14 residues. Looked up from germline, CDR1 is SGHTA and CDR2 is FQGNSA. The CDR3 loop reads CASSQGATNEKLFF. The DNA for the CDR3 is TGTGCCAGCAGCCAGGGGGCGACTAATGAAAAACTGTTTTTT.

This chain uses TRBV5-1 with TRBJ2-2; 7 bases line up with TRBD2. The germline CDR1 and CDR2 sequences are SGHRS and YFSETQ. The CDR3 consists of 15 residues. The V and J ends lost 4 bases and 4 bases, in that order; junction bases with no gene match: 7. Here the CDR3 reads CASSALAASTGELFF. The CDR3 DNA reads as TGCGCCAGCAGCGCTCTAGCGGCGAGCACCGGGGAGCTGTTTTTT.

This clone appeared a single time. This rearrangement joins TRBV4-2 to TRBJ2-1; 8 nucleotides agree with TRBD1. V lost 3 bases and J lost 9; bases outside the gene matches: 13. The germline CDR1 and CDR2 sequences are LGHNA and YNFKEQ. The CDR3 is made up of 16 amino acids. The CDR3 DNA reads TGTGCCAGCAGCCAGGCCGGGACAGGCGGGCGAGGTGAGCAGTTCTTC. Its translation is CASSQAGTGGRGEQFF.

This rearrangement joins TRBV9 to TRBJ2-7; possibly TRBD2 for D (5 bases). Germline values: CDR1 SGDLS, CDR2 YYNGEE. V shed 0 bases and J shed 5 bases, with 9 bases lying between them. This CDR3 region has 13 residues. The CDR3, as DNA: TGTGCCAGCAGCGTAGCTGATAGCGACGAGCAGTACTTC. Its protein is CASSVADSDEQYF. The full variable domain, in which reference TRBV9 and TRBJ2-7 provide the parts outside the CDR3, is DSGVTQTPKHLITATGQRVTLRCSPRSGDLSVYWYQQSLDQGLQFLIQYYNGEERAKGNILERFSAQQFPDLHSELNLSSLELGDSALYFCASSVADSDEQYFGPGTRLTVT.

The V gene is TRBV7-9, the J gene TRBJ1-3; D might be TRBD1 (6 bases). CDR3 length equals 16 residues. V was pared by 5 bases and J by 0 bases, with 14 bases between. The germline CDR1 and CDR2 sequences are SEHNR and FQNEAQ (reference sequence). The DNA of the CDR3 is TGTGCCAGCAGCCCGTTGGGGGCTATCTCTGGAAACACCATATATTTT. It specifies CASSPLGAISGNTIYF.

The chain joins TRBV7-2 to TRBJ2-7, with 7 nucleotides matching TRBD1. The germline V gene has CDR1 SGHTA and CDR2 FQGNSA. The V and J ends lost 5 bases and 2 bases, in that order; junction bases with no gene match: 9. This CDR3 region has 15 residues. The DNA for the CDR3 is TGTGCCAGCAGCAAGACAGGGAGAAGTGCCTACGAGCAGTACTTC. This sequence encodes CASSKTGRSAYEQYF.

The J gene is TRBJ1-2, the V gene TRBV18; 8 bases match TRBD1. Germline loops: CDR1 KGHSH, CDR2 LQKENI. After removal of 2 bases from V and 7 bases from J, the junction contained 6 bases not matched to a gene. The CDR3 sequence is 14 residues long. The CDR3 DNA sequence: TGTGCCAGCTCACCAGGACAGGGTGGACGTGGCTACACCTTC. Its protein product is CASSPGQGGRGYTF.

V gene TRBV28 combines with J gene TRBJ2-3; 12 positions agree with TRBD2. The CDR3 consists of 17 residues. CDR1 is MDHEN and CDR2 is SYDVKM in the germline V gene. The V segment lost 3 bases and the J segment 5 bases; nucleotides outside the gene matches: 9. In DNA, the CDR3 is TGTGCCAGCAGTTTCCGGCTAGCGGGAGGGCAGAAAGATACGCAGTATTTT. The encoded protein is CASSFRLAGGQKDTQYF.

This clone appeared a few times. The rearrangement uses TRBV6-1 and TRBJ1-2; no clear D gene. The germline V gene has CDR1 MNHNS and CDR2 SASEGT. Trimming cost V 2 bases and J 6 bases, with 7 bases left between them. This CDR3 has 12 residues. The CDR3 sequence is CASSELVDGYTF. The CDR3 DNA sequence: TGTGCCAGCAGTGAATTGGTAGATGGCTACACCTTC.